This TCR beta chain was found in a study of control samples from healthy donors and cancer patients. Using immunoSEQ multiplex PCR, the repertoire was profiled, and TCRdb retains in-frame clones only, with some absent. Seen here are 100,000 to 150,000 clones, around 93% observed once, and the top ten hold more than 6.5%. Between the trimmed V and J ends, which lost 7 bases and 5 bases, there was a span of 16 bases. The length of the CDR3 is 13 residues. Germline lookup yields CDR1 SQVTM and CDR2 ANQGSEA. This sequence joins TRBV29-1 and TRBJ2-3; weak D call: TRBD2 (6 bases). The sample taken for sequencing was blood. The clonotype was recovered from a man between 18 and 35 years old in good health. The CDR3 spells CSDSGAGGDTQYF. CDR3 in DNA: TGCAGCGATAGCGGTGCCGGTGGAGATACGCAGTATTTT.